This T cell receptor (beta chain) was captured by sequencing in a study of somatic mutations in cytotoxic T cells in rheumatoid arthritis. Study-wide background: Patients had approximately 31 ml EDTA blood drawn right after diagnosis, before any treatment.

Germline CDR1 SNHLY, CDR2 FYNNEI. This CDR3 spans 18 amino acids. The V and J ends lost 0 bases and 1 base, in that order; junction bases with no gene match: 8. Per the original methods: Among patient CD8+ clones larger than 1%, matches to published virus-specific TCRB sequences were rare. Some clones are missing from TCRdb's copy, which holds only in-frame ones; the method was immunoSEQ multiplex PCR. D and trimming come from the DNA, and the V and J calls and clone size come from that table. The sample yields roughly 13,000 clones, over 70% seen once. V is TRBV2 and J is TRBJ2-4; 8 bases are shared with TRBD2. The clonotype was recovered from an adult with rheumatoid arthritis. Sequencing was done on a sample of CD8+ T cells sorted from blood. CDR3 amino acids: CASSEAPSGGPAKNIQYF. DNA of the CDR3: TGTGCCAGCAGTGAAGCGCCCTCGGGGGGGCCCGCCAAAAACATTCAGTACTTC.